Each of the 17 T cell receptor beta chains below was sequenced from the same sample in a study of blood T cell repertoires in COVID-19. Produced via immunoSEQ multiplex PCR; TCRdb's table is partial and in-frame only. The table includes approximately 50,000 clones, more than 65% detected once. Input material: peripheral blood. The receptor source for this set is a human donor in a cohort sampled during active COVID-19.

J is TRBJ2-1 and V is TRBV2; 7 bases are shared with TRBD2. Germline lookup yields CDR1 SNHLY and CDR2 FYNNEI. Trimming took 2 bases from V and 5 from J; bases not matched to a gene: 3. The CDR3 spans 14 residues. This CDR3 is CASSESSGDNEQFF. The CDR3 coding sequence is TGTGCCAGCAGTGAATCTAGCGGAGACAATGAGCAGTTCTTC.

This chain links TRBV11-3 with TRBJ2-3; TRBD2 agrees at 13 bases. The CDR3 sequence is 16 residues long. Germline CDR1 and CDR2: SGHNT and YENEEA. The ends lost 4 bases at V and 5 bases at J; junction bases unmatched: 6. Here the CDR3 DNA reads TGTGCCAGCAGCTCGAGGACTAGCGGGAGAGTAGATACGCAGTATTTT. As protein: CASSSRTSGRVDTQYF.

The V gene is TRBV5-4, the J gene TRBJ2-1; 8 bases are a match to TRBD1. The CDR3 is made up of 15 amino acids. Trimming took 3 bases from V and 3 from J; bases not matched to a gene: 5. Germline CDR1 reads SGHNT; CDR2 reads YYREEE (reference sequence). CDR3 DNA: TGTGCCAGCAGCTCGGACAGGGCAATCTACAATGAGCAGTTCTTC. This gives the protein CASSSDRAIYNEQFF.

This chain links TRBV6-2 or TRBV6-3 with TRBJ2-3, with a tentative D call TRBD1 (6 bases). V lost 8 bases and J lost 2, with 17 bases in between. Germline lookup yields CDR1 MNHEY and CDR2 SVGEGT. The CDR3 is 15 residues long. The CDR3 loop reads CASGLRRQATDTQYF. The CDR3 DNA follows: TGTGCCAGCGGCCTGAGGCGACAGGCCACAGATACGCAGTATTTT.

The genes are TRBV5-1 and TRBJ2-5, with D possibly TRBD2 on 5 matching bases. Deletions cut 0 bases from V and 4 bases from J, with 10 bases between. CDR1 and CDR2 from the germline V gene are SGHRS and YFSETQ. The CDR3 runs to 14 residues. The CDR3, as DNA: TGCGCCAGCAGCTTGGGTCGGACTGCAGAGACCCAGTACTTC. This translates into CASSLGRTAETQYF.

The rearrangement joins TRBV14 to TRBJ2-5; TRBD2 matches 9 bases. The J segment lost 4 bases and the V segment lost 0 bases, leaving 0 bases of the junction unmatched. CDR1 is SGHDN and CDR2 is FVKESK in the germline V gene. The CDR3 has 14 residues. The CDR3 here is CASSQELAGETQYF. CDR3 DNA: TGTGCCAGCAGCCAAGAACTAGCGGGAGAGACCCAGTACTTC.

The CDR3: CASSQDRTGQGFSKNIQYF. CDR3 nucleotide sequence: TGCGCCAGCAGCCAAGATAGAACGGGACAGGGCTTCTCCAAAAACATTCAGTACTTC. The rearrangement links TRBV4-1 to TRBJ2-4, with 9 positions matching TRBD1. Losses at the gene ends were 0 bases for V and 2 bases for J; bases not matched to a gene: 11. The CDR3 is 19 amino acids. The germline V gene has CDR1 MGHRA and CDR2 YSYEKL.

The sample holds a few counts of this clone. V usage is TRBV9 and J usage is TRBJ1-3; 9 positions agree with TRBD1. Trimming cost V 4 bases and J 2 bases; bases outside gene matches: 7. This CDR3 spans 16 amino acids. Per germline, CDR1 SGDLS and CDR2 YYNGEE. In DNA, the CDR3 is TGTGCCAGCAGCCGGGGCCGGGACAGGGCTGGAAACACCATATATTTT. Translated, it gives CASSRGRDRAGNTIYF. Variable domain in full (rest from reference TRBV9 and TRBJ1-3): DSGVTQTPKHLITATGQRVTLRCSPRSGDLSVYWYQQSLDQGLQFLIQYYNGEERAKGNILERFSAQQFPDLHSELNLSSLELGDSALYFCASSRGRDRAGNTIYFGEGSWLTVV.

The chain joins TRBV7-3 to TRBJ2-2; 7 bases are a match to TRBD2. This CDR3 has 12 residues. Germline V gene sequence: CDR1 SGHTA, CDR2 FQGTGA. J was trimmed by 9 bases and V by 2 bases; bases with no gene match: 0. This CDR3 reads CASSLGTRELFF. The DNA of the CDR3 is TGTGCCAGCAGCTTAGGGACTAGGGAGCTGTTTTTT.

CDR3 amino acids: CASSYGASGSTDTQYF. The CDR3 bases are TGTGCCAGCAGTTACGGGGCTAGCGGGAGCACAGATACGCAGTATTTT. This chain links TRBV6-5 with TRBJ2-3, with 8 bases aligning to TRBD2. The CDR3 is made up of 16 amino acids. The V gene end was trimmed by 2 bases and the J gene end by 0 bases; junction bases not matched to a gene: 4. Per the germline V gene, CDR1 is MNHEY and CDR2 is SVGAGI.

The gene calls are TRBV5-1 and TRBJ2-1; 8 nucleotides align to TRBD2. Germline V lookup: CDR1 SGHRS, CDR2 YFSETQ. The CDR3 consists of 17 residues. The junction had 7 bases not matched to a gene; V was cut back by 2 bases and J by 0 bases. CDR3: CASSFTSGTSSYNEQFF. CDR3 nucleotide sequence: TGCGCCAGCAGCTTCACTAGCGGCACGAGCTCCTACAATGAGCAGTTCTTC.

The gene calls are TRBV30 and TRBJ1-1; 7 bases fit TRBD1. There are 13 residues in the CDR3. Germline assignment: CDR1 GTSNPN and CDR2 SVGIG (reference sequence). V was clipped by 5 bases and J by 4 bases; unmatched bases: 7. CDR3 sequence (DNA): TGTGCCTGGGAAGGGGGCGCGGGCACTGAAGCTTTCTTT. Its protein is CAWEGGAGTEAFF.

The chain uses TRBV7-9 and TRBJ1-1; 8 positions agree with TRBD1. This CDR3 has 15 amino acids. Germline loops: CDR1 SEHNR, CDR2 FQNEAQ (reference sequence). The V and J ends lost 5 bases and 3 bases, in that order; junction bases with no gene match: 8. The CDR3 region has the DNA TGTGCCAGCAGCCTCCAGGGGGCGATGGACACTGAAGCTTTCTTT. Translating gives CASSLQGAMDTEAFF.

CDR3 protein: CASSLDGTGDEKLFF. The CDR3 DNA is TGTGCCAGCAGCTTAGACGGGACAGGGGACGAAAAACTGTTTTTT. This chain uses TRBV11-2 with TRBJ1-4, with 10 nucleotides matching TRBD1. The germline V gene encodes CDR1 SGHAT and CDR2 FQNNGV. J lost 8 bases, V lost 0 bases, and 3 bases had no gene match. The CDR3 has 15 amino acids.

This sequence joins TRBV10-3 and TRBJ1-1; 7 positions match TRBD1. This CDR3 is built from 13 residues. With V trimmed by 4 bases and J by 2 bases, 1 base remained unmatched. Germline V gene lookup returns CDR1 ENHRY and CDR2 SYGVKD. This CDR3 is CAISGQGNTEAFF. For the CDR3, the DNA is TGTGCCATCAGTGGACAGGGAAACACTGAAGCTTTCTTT.

CDR3: CASSETDGGTYEQYF. The CDR3 coding sequence is TGTGCCAGCAGCGAGACCGACGGGGGGACCTACGAGCAGTACTTC. V gene TRBV9 combines with J gene TRBJ2-7, with 7 positions matching TRBD2. CDR3 length: 15 residues. Germline assignment: CDR1 SGDLS and CDR2 YYNGEE. With V trimmed by 3 bases and J by 2 bases, 8 bases remained unmatched.

This clone was seen just once. The chain's CDR3 is CASTSGQGTDTQYF. The CDR3 DNA follows: TGTGCCAGCACCTCAGGACAGGGCACAGATACGCAGTATTTT. This chain joins TRBV6-5 and TRBJ2-3; TRBD1 matches 7 bases. The germline CDR1 and CDR2 sequences are MNHEY and SVGAGI. The CDR3 has 14 amino acids. The junction had 5 bases not matched to a gene; V was cut back by 7 bases and J by 1 base.